The 9 T cell receptor beta chains in this list originate from one sample, sequenced in a study of blood T cells in healthy people across ages. Combining a sample-barcoded 5' primer with a J-beta primer mix, a second PCR ran for about 7 to 11 cycles. MiXCR, applied by TCRdb to the 5' RACE reads, yields one record per CDR3 protein. The sample shows about 1,800,000 distinct CDR3 sequences, about 30% of them seen only once. The sample was blood. The receptors shown here come from a woman in her twenties or thirties in good health.

This chain connects TRBV12-3 or TRBV12-4 to TRBJ1-1, with 7 bases that match TRBD1. Germline trimming cut 3 bases from V and 11 bases from J; bases unmatched to any gene: 12. This CDR3 spans 14 amino acids. The CDR3 DNA reads as TGTGCCAGCAGTTTGGGACAGCAACCCTGGGGGGCTTTCTTT. It yields the protein CASSLGQQPWGAFF.

The chain recombines TRBV21-1 with TRBJ2-7. TRBV21-1 is annotated as a pseudogene. The CDR3 is 12 residues long. CDR3 protein: CASSPNSEEQYF. As DNA, the CDR3 is TGTGCCAGCAGCCCCAATAGTGAGGAGCAGTACTTC.

Of note for this clonotype: The CDR3 end shows no conserved phenylalanine or tryptophan, and so a read error is likely. The chain has TRBV7-2 and TRBJ1-3; the D gene is possibly TRBD1 (6 bases). V lost 0 bases to trimming and J lost 4 bases, with 16 bases between them. This CDR3 is built from 17 residues. Per the germline V gene, CDR1 is SGHTA and CDR2 is FQGNSA. CDR3 in amino acids: CASSLAPFRDRGNTIYY. As DNA, the CDR3 is TGTGCCAGCAGCTTAGCCCCGTTCCGAGACAGGGGAAACACCATATATTAT.

V is TRBV24-1 and J is TRBJ2-2; possibly TRBD1 for D (5 bases). With 2 bases removed from V and 7 bases from J, the gap between germline ends came to 22 bases. The CDR3 runs 18 residues. Per the germline V gene, CDR1 is KGHDR and CDR2 is SFDVKD. The DNA of the CDR3 is TGTGCCACCAGTGATTCCTCCTTAGGGGCCGCCACAGGCGGGGAGCTGTTTTTT. Protein product: CATSDSSLGAATGGELFF.

This clonotype occurred once. The chain has TRBV29-1 and TRBJ2-7; a possible D gene is TRBD1 (5 bases). From germline, CDR1 is SQVTM and CDR2 ANQGSEA. Trimming pared 4 bases from V and 0 bases from J, leaving 16 bases between. The length of the CDR3 is 15 residues. CDR3 sequence: CSVGGTGRLSYEQYF. CDR3 nucleotides: TGCAGCGTTGGAGGTACAGGTCGTCTCTCCTACGAGCAGTACTTC.

This rearrangement joins TRBV12-5 to TRBJ2-1, with 8 bases identical to TRBD2. CDR1 is LGHNT, CDR2 FRNRAP, per germline. The CDR3 sequence is 17 residues long. V trimming: 3 bases; J trimming: 8 bases; junction bases outside the gene matches: 15. This CDR3 is CASGLDTGTRGLHEQFF. The CDR3 nucleotides read TGTGCTAGTGGTTTAGATACCGGGACTAGAGGTCTTCATGAGCAGTTCTTC.

This clonotype has just a few counts. The chain couples TRBV20-1 to TRBJ2-7; no definite D call. Germline lookup yields CDR1 DFQATT and CDR2 SNEGSKA (reference sequence). This CDR3 has 13 residues. V was clipped by 4 bases and J by 6 bases, with 16 bases between them. CDR3 region: CSATPRPPGEQYF. The CDR3 DNA is TGCAGTGCTACCCCTCGACCCCCCGGCGAGCAGTACTTC.

This sequence joins TRBV7-6 and TRBJ2-7; 14 nucleotides line up with TRBD2. Germline V gives CDR1 SGHVS, CDR2 FNYEAQ. With V trimmed by 4 bases and J by 2 bases, 7 bases remained unmatched. The CDR3 is made up of 17 amino acids. CDR3 amino acids: CASSSGLAGGKAYEQYF. The CDR3 bases are TGTGCCAGCAGCTCCGGACTAGCGGGGGGTAAAGCCTACGAGCAGTACTTC. Full variable domain (missing parts from reference TRBV7-6 and TRBJ2-7): GAGVSQSPRYKVTKRGQDVALRCDPISGHVSLYWYRQALGQGPEFLTYFNYEAQQDKSGLPNDRFSAERPEGSISTLTIQRTEQRDSAMYRCASSSGLAGGKAYEQYFGPGTRLTVT.

This clonotype was seen a handful of times. V is TRBV7-9 and J is TRBJ1-2; D may be TRBD1 (5 bases). V was pared by 1 base and J by 6 bases, with 15 bases between. Germline assignment: CDR1 SEHNR and CDR2 FQNEAQ (reference sequence). This CDR3 has 15 amino acids. In DNA, the CDR3 is TGTGCCAGCAGCTTAGAAGCGGGGGTGAGAGATGGCTACACCTTC. Translating gives CASSLEAGVRDGYTF. The entire variable domain, with the rest obtained from reference TRBV7-9 and TRBJ1-2, is as follows: DTGVSQNPRHKITKRGQNVTFRCDPISEHNRLYWYRQTLGQGPEFLTYFQNEAQLEKSRLLSDRFSAERPKGSFSTLEIQRTEQGDSAMYLCASSLEAGVRDGYTFGSGTRLTVV.